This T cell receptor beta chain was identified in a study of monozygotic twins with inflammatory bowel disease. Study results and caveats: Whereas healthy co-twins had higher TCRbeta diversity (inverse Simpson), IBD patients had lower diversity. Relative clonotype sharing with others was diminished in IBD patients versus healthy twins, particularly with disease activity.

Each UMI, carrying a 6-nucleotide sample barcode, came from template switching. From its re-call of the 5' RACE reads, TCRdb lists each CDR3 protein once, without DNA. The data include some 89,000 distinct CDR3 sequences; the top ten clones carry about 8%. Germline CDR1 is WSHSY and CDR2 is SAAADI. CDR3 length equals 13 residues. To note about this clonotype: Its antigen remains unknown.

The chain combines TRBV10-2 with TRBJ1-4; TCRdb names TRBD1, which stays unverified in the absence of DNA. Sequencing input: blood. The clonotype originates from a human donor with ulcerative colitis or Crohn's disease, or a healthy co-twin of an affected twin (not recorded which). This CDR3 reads CASSVPGSEKLFF.